This TCR beta chain was sequenced during a study of T cell clonality in common variable immunodeficiency. Blood samples were heparinized, roughly 4.5 to 8.5 ml per donor. Study findings and constraints: CVID subjects showed higher TCRbeta clonality than healthy controls.

The repertoire was sequenced with immunoSEQ multiplex PCR; TCRdb's copy has only in-frame clones and lacks some. The specimen has 52,000 or so clones, none found just once. The length of the CDR3 is 15 residues. Germline-derived CDR1 and CDR2 are SGHVS and FNYEAQ. As concerns this clone: Its antigen is still unknown. The read ends 3 residues early relative to the CDR3; the germline J gene fills the gap.

The chain uses TRBV7-6 and TRBJ2-3, with 9 positions matching TRBD1. The source of this sequence is a person aged 18-70 years in good health. What was sequenced was peripheral blood mononuclear cells. The chain's CDR3 is CASMAPGQGQETQYF. The sequenced CDR3 bases are TGTGCCAGCATGGCCCCGGGACAGGGTCAAGAGACG.